These 16 T cell receptor beta chains share one sample of origin, sequenced in a study of long-term antiretroviral therapy in people with HIV. immunoSEQ v3.0 was run at survey level. Sequencing used immunoSEQ multiplex PCR; TCRdb keeps in-frame clones, though not all of them. Altogether 20,000 to 30,000 clones are present, roughly four fifths being singletons, with the ten largest covering 20% to 25%. Here the sequenced sample was unsorted PBMCs, taken 0.4 years after starting antiretroviral therapy. All receptors come from a man between 50 and 59 years old with HIV.

This clone occurred once. For the CDR3, the DNA is TGTGCCAGCAGCCTGGGCGGCCTTCGGTCCCAGCATTTT. Its translation: CASSLGGLRSQHF. This chain uses TRBV5-4 with TRBJ1-5; D remains ambiguous. Looked up from germline, CDR1 is SGHNT and CDR2 is YYREEE (reference sequence). The CDR3 spans 13 residues. The germline V and J ends were trimmed by 4 bases and 11 bases, with 16 bases remaining between them.

The chain joins TRBV30 to TRBJ2-2; 7 bases agree with TRBD1. CDR1 and CDR2 (germline): GTSNPN, SVGIG (reference sequence). The length of the CDR3 is 14 residues. The V segment lost 7 bases and the J segment 3 bases; nucleotides outside the gene matches: 8. CDR3 sequence (DNA): TGTGCCTCGACCAGGGACAGCTACACCGGGGAGCTGTTTTTT. Encoded protein: CASTRDSYTGELFF. The full variable domain, with the rest looked up from reference TRBV30 and TRBJ2-2, is SQTIHQWPATLVQPVGSPLSLECTVEGTSNPNLYWYRQAAGRGLQLLFYSVGIGQISSEVPQNLSASRPQDRQFILSSKKLLLSDSGFYLCASTRDSYTGELFFGEGSRLTVL.

This clone has just a few counts. The V call is TRBV4-1, the J call TRBJ1-3, with a possible D match to TRBD1 (5 bases). V lost 1 base, J lost 4 bases, and 14 bases lay in between. CDR3 length: 16 residues. Germline CDR1 MGHRA, CDR2 YSYEKL. CDR3: CASSQVAGTSGNTIYF. As DNA, the CDR3 is TGCGCCAGCAGCCAAGTGGCAGGGACCTCCGGAAACACCATATATTTT.

This chain links TRBV7-8 with TRBJ2-5; 8 bases map to TRBD2. The junction had 11 bases not matched to a gene; V was cut back by 0 bases and J by 2 bases. The CDR3 runs 18 residues. Germline V gene data show CDR1 as SGHVS and CDR2 as FQNEAQ. DNA of the CDR3: TGTGCCAGCAGCTTAGCGAGGAGGACTAGCTACGATCAAGAGACCCAGTACTTC. Its translation: CASSLARRTSYDQETQYF.

The chain recombines TRBV28 with TRBJ1-5, with 9 bases identical to TRBD1. J lost 11 bases, V lost 7 bases, and 9 bases had no gene match. This CDR3 has 13 residues. The germline V gene encodes CDR1 MDHEN and CDR2 SYDVKM. The CDR3 sequence: CASIGTGPLTQHF. CDR3 sequence (DNA): TGTGCCAGCATTGGGACAGGGCCTTTAACCCAGCATTTT.

V is TRBV6-5 and J is TRBJ1-1, with TRBD1 identical over 9 bases. J was trimmed by 5 bases and V by 5 bases; bases with no gene match: 6. This CDR3 is built from 14 residues. Germline CDR1 and CDR2: MNHEY and SVGAGI. This chain's CDR3 is CASSTYRGLTEAFF. CDR3 DNA: TGTGCCAGCAGTACCTACAGGGGGCTAACTGAAGCTTTCTTT.

In its sample, this clone was seen once. The chain is built from TRBV7-3 and TRBJ2-5; no clear D gene. CDR1 and CDR2 (germline): SGHTA, FQGTGA. Trimming removed 0 bases at V and 5 bases at J, with 10 bases between. There are 14 residues in the CDR3. CDR3: CASSLTGAKETQYF. CDR3 sequence (DNA): TGTGCCAGCAGCTTAACAGGAGCAAAGGAGACCCAGTACTTC.

The V gene is TRBV19, the J gene TRBJ1-1; weak D call: TRBD1 (5 bases). The CDR3 contains 14 residues. V lost 7 bases to trimming and J lost 4 bases, with 16 bases between them. CDR1 is LNHDA, CDR2 SQIVND, per germline (reference sequence). DNA of the CDR3: TGTGCCAGTATAATCGGAGCAGGGTTCACTGAAGCTTTCTTT. Translating gives CASIIGAGFTEAFF.

This clone has only a few counts. Within the sample, other DNA sequences also encode this same CDR3. The chain employs TRBV9 and TRBJ1-6; perhaps TRBD1 as D (5 bases). Germline-derived CDR1 and CDR2 are SGDLS and YYNGEE. Trimming pared 0 bases from V and 9 bases from J, leaving 10 bases between. CDR3 size: 14 residues. The chain's CDR3 is CASSVAQGGSPLHF. CDR3 nucleotide sequence: TGTGCCAGCAGCGTAGCGCAGGGCGGTTCACCCCTCCACTTT.

This clone was counted a few times. The gene calls are TRBV28 and TRBJ1-5, with 11 positions matching TRBD1. Trimming removed 6 bases from V and 6 bases from J; junction bases left unmatched: 4. The CDR3 runs 14 residues. The germline V gene encodes CDR1 MDHEN and CDR2 SYDVKM. The CDR3 DNA is TGTGCCAGCAGCTGGACAGGGGGCAGTCAGCCCCAGCATTTT. The encoded protein is CASSWTGGSQPQHF.

This clone showed up just once. The chain uses TRBV6-1 and TRBJ1-2, with D hard to call. The CDR3 is 10 amino acids. The germline V and J ends were trimmed by 7 bases and 7 bases, with 7 bases remaining between them. Germline values: CDR1 MNHNS, CDR2 SASEGT. DNA for the CDR3: TGTGCCAGCAAAGAGAGTGGCTACACCTTC. Its protein is CASKESGYTF.

This clone has only a few counts. The chain has TRBV7-2 and TRBJ2-7, with a weak D call TRBD1 (6 bases). Looked up from germline, CDR1 is SGHTA and CDR2 is FQGNSA. The V end was cut by 4 bases, the J end by 2 bases, with 12 bases between. The CDR3 sequence is 14 residues long. The CDR3 spells CASSSGTRTYEQYF. The DNA for the CDR3 is TGTGCCAGCAGCTCCGGGACACGAACCTACGAGCAGTACTTC.

The genes are TRBV28 and TRBJ1-1; 7 bases fit TRBD1. CDR3 length: 12 residues. Germline V gene data show CDR1 as MDHEN and CDR2 as SYDVKM. J lost 7 bases, V lost 6 bases, and 5 bases had no gene match. The DNA for the CDR3 is TGTGCCAGCAGCCCCAACAGGGGTGAAGCTTTCTTT. It codes for CASSPNRGEAFF.

The chain carries TRBV5-1 and TRBJ2-6; 9 nucleotides match TRBD1. Trimming cost V 4 bases and J 3 bases; bases outside gene matches: 8. The CDR3 totals 17 residues. Germline CDR1 reads SGHRS; CDR2 reads YFSETQ. In DNA, the CDR3 is TGCGCCAGCAGCCACCGGGACAGGGTTTATGGGGCCAACGTCCTGACTTTC. Its translation is CASSHRDRVYGANVLTF.

The chain has TRBV5-6 and TRBJ1-2; no definite D call. There are 12 residues in the CDR3. Germline V gives CDR1 SGHDT, CDR2 YYEEEE. Trimming left V 6 bases short and J 4 bases short, with 10 bases between. CDR3 coding DNA: TGTGCCAGCAAGCGGGCTTCCTATGGCTACACCTTC. It yields the protein CASKRASYGYTF.

The chain combines TRBV7-2 with TRBJ2-5; weak D call: TRBD2 (5 bases). CDR3 length: 14 amino acids. V shed 8 bases and J shed 7 bases, with 20 bases lying between them. The germline gives CDR1 SGHTA, CDR2 FQGNSA. CDR3 in DNA: TGTGCCAGCGCCCCTGGACTCCGAGTGGGGACCCAGTACTTC. Protein: CASAPGLRVGTQYF.